A selection of T cell receptor beta chains follows, all from one sample in a study of T cell changes during pregnancy in multiple sclerosis. Libraries were prepared by immunoSEQ multiplex PCR; TCRdb keeps only in-frame clonotypes and omits some of them. The table has about 98,000 clones, about 90% seen once. The material was peripheral blood, obtained after pregnancy. All receptors derive from a female donor in good health, enrolled as a control in a pregnancy study. Both conserved end residues are part of each CDR3. Fields, in order: D gene, J gene, V gene, CDR3 protein. D genes are given only for firm matches.

TRBD1 | TRBJ2-7 | TRBV2 | CASSELALLGTGDTHQYF
TRBD2 | TRBJ2-3 | TRBV9 | CASSEGSGGSGDTQYF
TRBD2 | TRBJ2-6 | TRBV5-4 | CASSLLAGGSGANVLTF
TRBD2 | TRBJ2-3 | TRBV5-6 | CASSRGTSGRDTQYF
- | TRBJ2-5 | TRBV6-1 | CAGNSGLPPETRYF
TRBD2 | TRBJ2-3 | TRBV7-3 | CASSRTSGSTDTQYF
TRBD2 | TRBJ2-7 | TRBV2 | CASSLPGLAGEMEYF
- | TRBJ2-2 | TRBV6-4 | CASAETGELFF
- | TRBJ1-2 | TRBV29-1 | CSVRRRSPTRGGYTF
- | TRBJ2-1 | TRBV9 | CASSVVSNNEQFF
TRBD1 | TRBJ1-4 | TRBV9 | CASSAEQGELEKLFF
- | TRBJ2-6 | TRBV23-1 | CASSTAASSGANVLTF
- | TRBJ1-5 | TRBV5-6 | CASSLGGLGQPQHF
- | TRBJ1-2 | TRBV7-6 | CASSPGYGYTF
TRBD1 | TRBJ1-1 | TRBV7-6 | CASSRRQGEGTEAFF
TRBD1 | TRBJ1-4 | TRBV5-1 | CASSIRRDSNEKLFF
TRBD2 | TRBJ2-1 | TRBV5-6 | CASSSGSSYNEQFF
TRBD2 | TRBJ2-2 | TRBV2 | CASSGTSGRATGELFF
TRBD1 | TRBJ1-1 | TRBV12-5 | CASGSRQGAIEAFF
- | TRBJ2-3 | TRBV7-6 | CASSPGGPGDTQYF
- | TRBJ2-1 | TRBV7-9 | CASSFGQGINEQFF
- | TRBJ1-2 | TRBV30 | CAWPDGGGYTF
- | TRBJ1-2 | TRBV30 | CAWRSREDGYTF
- | TRBJ2-1 | TRBV7-3 | CASSPEAPTVQFF
- | TRBJ1-1 | TRBV6-5 | CASSSPGNMNTEAFF
- | TRBJ1-3 | TRBV12-5 | CASGLTLDSAGNTIYF
- | TRBJ2-5 | TRBV28 | CASSYPGLRTRETQYF
- | TRBJ1-1 | TRBV7-8 | CASSFWGTTEAFF
TRBD1 | TRBJ1-5 | TRBV5-6 | CASSRTGWGNQPQHF
- | TRBJ2-5 | TRBV5-1 | CASSYGRGLPETQYF
- | TRBJ1-4 | TRBV7-9 | CASRQDSPGEKLFF
- | TRBJ2-3 | TRBV7-6 | CASSLGGGKTDTQYF
TRBD1 | TRBJ2-3 | TRBV7-2 | CASSHKTWTGTSTDTQYF
- | TRBJ1-4 | TRBV5-3 | CARSPHLRGEKLFF
- | TRBJ2-1 | TRBV27 | CASSPRGPYNEQFF
- | TRBJ2-2 | TRBV19 | CASKDWTLTGELFF
TRBD1 | TRBJ2-2 | TRBV18 | CASSPVLGRQGNTGELFF
TRBD1 | TRBJ1-1 | TRBV6-5 | CASSYSATGGTEAFF
TRBD1 | TRBJ2-7 | TRBV28 | CASSPDRGTYEQYF
- | TRBJ2-7 | TRBV28 | CASSLRLVDVSVYEQYF
TRBD1 | TRBJ1-1 | TRBV5-4 | CASSLATGMNTEAFF
- | TRBJ1-2 | TRBV7-9 | CASSLFTGFNYGYTF
- | TRBJ2-1 | TRBV6-5 | CASSSFHISSYNEQFF
TRBD1 | TRBJ2-1 | TRBV5-4 | CASSLGAGQGDEQFF
TRBD1 | TRBJ1-4 | TRBV25-1 | CASSGTGWEKLFF
TRBD1 | TRBJ2-3 | TRBV18 | CASSPLRDRGADTQYF
TRBD2 | TRBJ2-2 | TRBV6-5 | CASSGTSGNTGELFF
TRBD1 | TRBJ2-7 | TRBV27 | CASSLRGTVGYEQYF
- | TRBJ2-7 | TRBV2 | CAAGGAYEQYF
TRBD2 | TRBJ2-2 | TRBV5-4 | CASSPGGGGELFF
- | TRBJ1-5 | TRBV5-1 | CASSVDSDQPQHF
- | TRBJ1-3 | TRBV6-1 | CASSGFRGHSGNTIYF
- | TRBJ1-3 | TRBV11-1 | CASSLERGGNTIYF
TRBD1 | TRBJ1-5 | TRBV2 | CASKPGQGNQPQHF
- | TRBJ1-5 | TRBV19 | CASSIDHAGGGLDQPQHF
TRBD1 | TRBJ2-2 | TRBV29-1 | CSVETGGRAGELFF
TRBD2 | TRBJ2-1 | TRBV10-3 | CAIQTSGIANEQFF
- | TRBJ2-1 | TRBV21-1 | CASSKGGLERRESNEQFF
- | TRBJ2-3 | TRBV6-7 | CASSYSDNTDTQYF